This TCR beta chain was sequenced in a study of blood T cell repertoires in COVID-19 (dated by TCRdb to 2019 to 2021). Regarding the research as a whole: The collaborator samples originated in the United States, Italy and Spain and spanned the acute and convalescent phases of COVID-19. The prospective study material was composed of cDNA or gDNA derived from T cells, B-cell-depleted T cells, or PBMCs. Deeply sampled blood TCRbeta repertoires from subjects exposed to, actively infected with, or recovered from COVID-19 were included in the dataset. The repertoires were made available in a free public database intended to serve as a resource for research on the immune response to SARS-CoV-2. Samples came from the ongoing ImmuneRACE study (first 160 participants) plus 1,254 subjects from 6 global collaborators. Nearly every sample came with metadata listing a de-identified subject ID, COVID-19 status, age in years and sex. Where HLA class I and class II types were available, the types were taken from metadata supplied by the sample provider, not from assay-based typing. Results the study describes overall, beyond this receptor: How much clinical and demographic metadata was included differed by source and by participant, and the metadata was provided uncurated.

The collaborating institutions used their own protocols to collect whole blood in K2EDTA tubes. For TCRbeta analysis, collaborators shipped samples as frozen whole blood, isolated PBMCs, or DNA extracted from either of those sample types. TCRbeta CDR3 regions were amplified from genomic DNA using the immunoSEQ Assay, a bias-controlled multiplex PCR. The original pipeline was this. The number of nucleated cells in each sample was estimated from the amplification of reference gene primers within the assay. To quantify the absolute abundance of each unique TCRbeta CDR3 rearrangement, sequence reads were collapsed and filtered. Productive Simpson clonality was computed per sample as the square root of Simpson's diversity index over productive rearrangements. The clones in this table, taken by TCRdb from immuneACCESS, are in-frame only. Not every clone is retained; where verified, under half of the shortfall comes from an unresolved V gene, and the cause of the rest is unknown. V, J and clone size were drawn from that table, and D and trimming were deduced from the DNA. This sample is represented by about 110,000 clones; 75% to 90% of them were singletons. Under 7% of the sample lies in the top ten.

Deletion took 7 bases off V and 4 bases off J, with a span of 17 bases between the germline ends. CDR3 length: 15 amino acids, cysteine to phenylalanine. Only the CDR3 region is kept as DNA, spanning 45 bases read in frame from base 1. The germline V gene gives CDR1 as MNHEY and CDR2 as SVGAGI. Of note for this clone: The clone's antigen remains unknown. One base away there is no much larger clone; base qualities are not given.

The clonotype originates from a woman aged 45-65 years with acute or convalescent COVID-19. Sequences were obtained from peripheral blood. The V and J genes are TRBV6-5 and TRBJ1-3; the D region possibly corresponds to TRBD1 (5 bases align). The nucleotides are TGTGCCAGCATCCCCCCAGGGAATGGAGGAAACACCATATATTTT. It translates to CASIPPGNGGNTIYF.